This passage covers 17 T cell receptor beta chains from one sample sequenced in a study of blood T cells in healthy people across ages. A second roughly 6 to 12 cycle PCR used barcoded and J-beta primers. In TCRdb, the 5' RACE reads were re-called with MiXCR into one record per CDR3 protein. The data hold about 1,800,000 distinct CDR3 sequences, with about 30% observed a single time. Material: blood. These receptor sequences come from a woman aged 25 to 39 in good health.

The chain carries TRBV28 and TRBJ1-2; D is uncertain. Germline values: CDR1 MDHEN, CDR2 SYDVKM. V was shortened by 7 bases and J by 8 bases, with 23 bases between the two germline ends. CDR3 length equals 15 residues. The CDR3 sequence is CASTRLSGSSTGYTF. CDR3 nucleotides: TGTGCCAGCACCAGATTGTCGGGTTCGTCGACGGGCTACACCTTC.

This clonotype was observed a handful of times. V usage is TRBV6-1 and J usage is TRBJ2-5; D may be TRBD2 (5 bases). Germline CDR1 reads MNHNS; CDR2 reads SASEGT. This CDR3 has 13 residues. The V end lost 2 bases, the J end lost 6 bases, and 10 bases lay between the germline ends. CDR3 nucleotides: TGTGCCAGCAGTGAATATGGGGAGAAGACCCAGTACTTC. Translation gives CASSEYGEKTQYF.

The J gene is TRBJ2-1, the V gene TRBV7-9; D is possibly TRBD2 (6 bases). CDR3 length: 15 residues. V was trimmed by 5 bases and J by 7 bases, leaving 18 bases between them. CDR1 and CDR2 from the germline V gene are SEHNR and FQNEAQ (reference sequence). Written as DNA, the CDR3 is TGTGCCAGCAGCGTGTACGGGGGTCGGGCTAATGAGCAGTTCTTC. It specifies CASSVYGGRANEQFF.

The chain links TRBV11-2 to TRBJ2-4, with 7 bases identical to TRBD1. The J call could be wrong; TRBJ2-7 is a better fit for the DNA end. The length of the CDR3 is 15 residues. Germline V gene lookup returns CDR1 SGHAT and CDR2 FQNNGV. The CDR3 DNA is TGTGCCAGCAGCCCGCAGACAGGGAGTATTTACGAGCAGTACTTC. This translates into CASSPQTGSIYEQYF.

This chain links TRBV30 with TRBJ1-2; D is possibly TRBD1 (6 bases). The germline V and J ends were trimmed by 4 bases and 2 bases, with 17 bases remaining between them. The CDR3 loop spans 15 amino acids. Germline lookup yields CDR1 GTSNPN and CDR2 SVGIG (reference sequence). CDR3 sequence: CAWTPYSGQNYGYTF. The DNA for the CDR3 is TGTGCCTGGACCCCTTATAGTGGACAGAACTATGGCTACACCTTC.

J is TRBJ2-3 and V is TRBV20-1; D possibly corresponds to TRBD2 (5 bases). Germline loops: CDR1 DFQATT, CDR2 SNEGSKA (reference sequence). CDR3 length: 13 residues. The V end lost 5 bases, the J end lost 6 bases, and 15 bases lay between the germline ends. The CDR3 nucleotides are TGCAGTGCTTATCGGGAATCTCCGGATACGCAGTATTTT. Translating it yields CSAYRESPDTQYF.

This clonotype was seen once. A read error may explain this, as a much larger clone is one base away. The CDR3 DNA sequence: TGTGCCAGCAGCACTGGGAGGGGGGCCCTATCCTACGAGCAGTACTTC. Residues: CASSTGRGALSYEQYF. The chain combines TRBV7-9 with TRBJ2-7; TRBD2 is a possible D gene (7 bases). The CDR3 length is 16 residues. V gave up 5 bases and J gave up 1 base, with 18 bases separating them. CDR1 is SEHNR and CDR2 is FQNEAQ in the germline V gene (reference sequence).

This clonotype was detected once. The genes are TRBV5-1 and TRBJ2-1; no clear D gene. Germline CDR1 is SGHRS and CDR2 is YFSETQ. The CDR3 is 17 residues long. The ends were cut back, 0 bases at V and 0 bases at J, with 13 bases in the middle. The CDR3 is CASSLDSRSHSYNEQFF. The CDR3 DNA sequence: TGCGCCAGCAGCTTGGACTCCCGCTCCCACTCCTACAATGAGCAGTTCTTC.

The chain is built from TRBV2 and TRBJ1-1; no definite D call. CDR3 length: 14 residues. CDR1 and CDR2 (germline): SNHLY, FYNNEI. V lost 3 bases and J 4 bases, leaving 12 bases between the germline ends. CDR3 in amino acids: CASSESPPGTEAFF. The DNA of the CDR3 is TGTGCCAGCAGTGAGTCTCCGCCGGGCACTGAAGCTTTCTTT.

The chain carries TRBV5-1 and TRBJ2-3; D perhaps matches TRBD1 (6 bases). V lost 3 bases and J lost 2, with 10 bases in between. CDR1 and CDR2 from the germline V gene are SGHRS and YFSETQ. There are 14 residues in the CDR3. The CDR3 loop reads CASSYGTLTDTQYF. CDR3 nucleotides: TGCGCCAGCAGCTACGGGACACTCACAGATACGCAGTATTTT. Together with reference TRBV5-1 and TRBJ2-3, the CDR3 gives the full variable domain: KAGVTQTPRYLIKTRGQQVTLSCSPISGHRSVSWYQQTPGQGLQFLFEYFSETQRNKGNFPGRFSGRQFSNSRSEMNVSTLELGDSALYLCASSYGTLTDTQYFGPGTRLTVL.

The CDR3 bases are TGCAGCGTTGGGATGGGCGCAAACTTCAATCAGCCCCAGCATTTT. This encodes CSVGMGANFNQPQHF. The genes are TRBV29-1 and TRBJ1-5; D gene uncertain. The CDR3 length is 15 residues. Per germline, CDR1 SQVTM and CDR2 ANQGSEA. Trimming took off 4 bases at V and 3 bases at J, with 16 bases between the two ends.

V gene TRBV7-2 combines with J gene TRBJ2-5; 8 nucleotides align to TRBD2. The germline V gene has CDR1 SGHTA and CDR2 FQGNSA. The CDR3 extends over 13 amino acids. V was clipped by 1 base and J by 12 bases; unmatched bases: 7. The CDR3 reads CASSLEGLGFKYF. CDR3 in DNA: TGTGCCAGCAGCTTAGAGGGACTAGGGTTCAAGTACTTC.

This clonotype has more than one count but fewer than ten. The chain carries TRBV15 and TRBJ2-3, with TRBD1 matching 7 bases. Trimming took 4 bases from V and 2 from J; bases not matched to a gene: 6. There are 15 residues in the CDR3. Per germline, CDR1 LNHNV and CDR2 YYDKDF (reference sequence). The CDR3 DNA is TGTGCCACCAGCACCGGGACAGCTCACACAGATACGCAGTATTTT. Translating it yields CATSTGTAHTDTQYF.

This clonotype has a handful of counts. The rearrangement links TRBV12-3 or TRBV12-4 to TRBJ1-2; D perhaps matches TRBD1 (5 bases). This CDR3 has 13 residues. V lost 5 bases and J lost 7, with 14 bases in between. The CDR3 loop is CASSPGPVGGYTF. As DNA, the CDR3 is TGTGCCAGCAGTCCGGGACCCGTGGGTGGCTACACCTTC.

The chain is built from TRBV20-1 and TRBJ1-1; 8 nucleotides agree with TRBD1. The CDR3 runs to 13 residues. Losses at the gene ends were 6 bases for V and 3 bases for J; bases not matched to a gene: 6. Germline V gene data show CDR1 as DFQATT and CDR2 as SNEGSKA (reference sequence). The CDR3 loop reads CSAIQGVDTEAFF. CDR3 DNA: TGCAGTGCCATACAGGGGGTGGACACTGAAGCTTTCTTT.

This clonotype was picked up many times. The chain is built from TRBV12-3 or TRBV12-4 and TRBJ2-1, with 11 bases aligning to TRBD1. The CDR3 is 15 amino acids. With V trimmed by 0 bases and J by 8 bases, 3 bases remained unmatched. The CDR3 sequence is CASSLAGQGGDEQFF. The CDR3 nucleotides read TGTGCCAGCAGTTTAGCGGGACAGGGGGGGGATGAGCAGTTCTTC.

V usage is TRBV19 and J usage is TRBJ1-2; possibly TRBD1 for D (6 bases). CDR1 and CDR2 (germline): LNHDA, SQIVND (reference sequence). The V end was cut by 5 bases, the J end by 8 bases, with 18 bases between. The CDR3 spans 14 residues. CDR3 nucleotide sequence: TGTGCCAGTAGTCGTCGGACAGATATTAGAGGCTACACCTTC. Protein product: CASSRRTDIRGYTF.